The entry below gives a single T cell receptor (beta chain) sequence along with its context. This sample was included in a study of blood T cell repertoires in COVID-19. Profiled with immunoSEQ multiplex PCR; TCRdb holds only in-frame clones, not every one. Among some 150,000 clones listed, less than 85% were seen once. V lost 7 bases to trimming and J lost 0 bases, with 4 bases between them. This CDR3 comprises 12 residues. Sequencing input: PBMCs or T cells enriched from blood (not recorded which). This rearrangement joins TRBV12-3 or TRBV12-4 to TRBJ1-3; no firm D call. The sequence was obtained from a woman aged 50 to 60 who had recovered from COVID-19. CDR3 coding DNA: TGTGCCAGCACCCACTCTGGAAACACCATATATTTT. It encodes CASTHSGNTIYF.